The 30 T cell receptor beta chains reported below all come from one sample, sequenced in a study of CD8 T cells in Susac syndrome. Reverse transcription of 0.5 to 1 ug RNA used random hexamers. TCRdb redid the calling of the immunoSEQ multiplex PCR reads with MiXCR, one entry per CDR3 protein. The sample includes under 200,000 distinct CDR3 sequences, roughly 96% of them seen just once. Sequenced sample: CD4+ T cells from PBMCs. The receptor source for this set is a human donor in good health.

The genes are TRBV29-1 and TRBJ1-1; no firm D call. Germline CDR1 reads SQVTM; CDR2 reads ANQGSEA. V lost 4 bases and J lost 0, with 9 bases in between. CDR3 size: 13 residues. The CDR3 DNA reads TGCAGCGTTGCAACAAGGCTGAACACTGAAGCTTTCTTT. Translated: CSVATRLNTEAFF.

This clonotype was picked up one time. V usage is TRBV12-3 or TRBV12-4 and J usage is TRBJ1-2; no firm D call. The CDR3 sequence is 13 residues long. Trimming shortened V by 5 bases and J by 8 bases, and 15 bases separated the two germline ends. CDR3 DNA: TGTGCCAGCAGTCCACCAGGCGGGAGAGGCTACACCTTC. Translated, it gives CASSPPGGRGYTF.

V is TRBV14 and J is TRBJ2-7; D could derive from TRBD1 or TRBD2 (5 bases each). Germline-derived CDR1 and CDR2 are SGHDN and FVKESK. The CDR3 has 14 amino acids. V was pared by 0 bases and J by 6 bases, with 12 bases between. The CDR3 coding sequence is TGTGCCAGCAGCCAAGATTATGGGACGCTCGAGCAGTACTTC. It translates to CASSQDYGTLEQYF.

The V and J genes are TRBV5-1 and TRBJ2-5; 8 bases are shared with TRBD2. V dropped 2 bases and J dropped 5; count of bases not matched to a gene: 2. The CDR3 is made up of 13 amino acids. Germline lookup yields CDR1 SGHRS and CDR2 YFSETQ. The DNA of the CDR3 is TGCGCCAGCAGCTTCCCTAGCGGGGAGACCCAGTACTTC. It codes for CASSFPSGETQYF.

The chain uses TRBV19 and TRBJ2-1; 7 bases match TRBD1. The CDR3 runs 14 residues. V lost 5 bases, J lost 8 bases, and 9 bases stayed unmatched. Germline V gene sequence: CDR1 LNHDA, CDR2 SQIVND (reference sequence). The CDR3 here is CASSPSGTVYEQFF. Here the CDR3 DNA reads TGTGCCAGTAGTCCGTCCGGGACAGTATATGAGCAGTTCTTC.

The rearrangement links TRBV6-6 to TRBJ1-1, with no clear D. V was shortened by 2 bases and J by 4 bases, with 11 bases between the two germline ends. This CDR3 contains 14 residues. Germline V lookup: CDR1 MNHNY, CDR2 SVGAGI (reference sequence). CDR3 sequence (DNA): TGTGCCAGCAGTTACGATGTTCGCGTCACTGAAGCTTTCTTT. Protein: CASSYDVRVTEAFF.

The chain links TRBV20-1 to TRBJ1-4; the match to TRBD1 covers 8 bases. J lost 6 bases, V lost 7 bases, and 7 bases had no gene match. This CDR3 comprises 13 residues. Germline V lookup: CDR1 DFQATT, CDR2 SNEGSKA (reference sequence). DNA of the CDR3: TGCAGTGTCCCGACAGGGGTAGATGAAAAACTGTTTTTT. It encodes CSVPTGVDEKLFF.

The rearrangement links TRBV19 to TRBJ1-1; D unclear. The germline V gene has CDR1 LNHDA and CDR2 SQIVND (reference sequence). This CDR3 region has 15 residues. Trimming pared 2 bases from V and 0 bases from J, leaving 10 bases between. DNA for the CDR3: TGTGCCAGTAGTATAACGCCCCAGATGAACACTGAAGCTTTCTTT. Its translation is CASSITPQMNTEAFF.

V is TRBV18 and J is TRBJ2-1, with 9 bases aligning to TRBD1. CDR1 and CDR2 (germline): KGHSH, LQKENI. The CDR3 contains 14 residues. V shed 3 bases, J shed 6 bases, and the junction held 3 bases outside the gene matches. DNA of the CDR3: TGTGCCAGCTCACCGGGACAGGGCGGCAATGAGCAGTTCTTC. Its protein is CASSPGQGGNEQFF.

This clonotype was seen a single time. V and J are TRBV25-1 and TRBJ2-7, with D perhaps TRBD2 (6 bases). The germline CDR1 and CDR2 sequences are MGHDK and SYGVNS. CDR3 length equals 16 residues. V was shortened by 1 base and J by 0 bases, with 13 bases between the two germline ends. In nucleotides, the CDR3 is TGTGCCAGCAGTGAATTGGAGGGAAGGGGCTCCTACGAGCAGTACTTC. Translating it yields CASSELEGRGSYEQYF.

The CDR3 region is CASLRTQNNEQFF. Written as DNA, the CDR3 is TGTGCCAGCCTACGGACACAAAACAATGAGCAGTTCTTC. The V call is TRBV7-9, the J call TRBJ2-1; D may be TRBD1 (5 bases). The CDR3 covers 13 residues. The V gene lost 8 bases and the J gene lost 5 bases, with 13 bases spanning the gap. Germline CDR1 reads SEHNR; CDR2 reads FQNEAQ (reference sequence).

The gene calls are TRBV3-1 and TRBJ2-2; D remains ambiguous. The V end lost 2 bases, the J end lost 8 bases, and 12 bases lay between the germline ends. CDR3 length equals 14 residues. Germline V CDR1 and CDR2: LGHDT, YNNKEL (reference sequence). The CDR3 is CASSQYVLLGELFF. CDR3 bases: TGTGCCAGCAGCCAATATGTGTTGTTGGGGGAGCTGTTTTTT. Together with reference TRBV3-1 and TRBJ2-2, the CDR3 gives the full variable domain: DTAVSQTPKYLVTQMGNDKSIKCEQNLGHDTMYWYKQDSKKFLKIMFSYNNKELIINETVPNRFSPKSPDKAHLNLHINSLELGDSAVYFCASSQYVLLGELFFGEGSRLTVL.

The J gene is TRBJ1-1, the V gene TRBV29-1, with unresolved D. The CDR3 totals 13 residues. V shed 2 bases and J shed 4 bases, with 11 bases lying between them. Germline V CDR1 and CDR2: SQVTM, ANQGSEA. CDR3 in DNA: TGCAGCGTTGAATCCGGGAGAGCCACTGAAGCTTTCTTT. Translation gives CSVESGRATEAFF.

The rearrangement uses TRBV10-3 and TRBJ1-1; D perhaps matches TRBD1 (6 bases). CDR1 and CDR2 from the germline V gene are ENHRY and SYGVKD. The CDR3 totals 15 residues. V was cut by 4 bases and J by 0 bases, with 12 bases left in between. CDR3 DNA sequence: TGTGCCATCAGTGCCTTAGGGGGGATGAACACTGAAGCTTTCTTT. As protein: CAISALGGMNTEAFF.

The CDR3 protein is CASRPAGANQPQHF. CDR3 nucleotides: TGTGCCAGCAGGCCCGCAGGGGCCAATCAGCCCCAGCATTTT. This chain joins TRBV6-6 and TRBJ1-5; D might be TRBD1 (6 bases). V lost 6 bases to trimming and J lost 3 bases, with 12 bases between them. The CDR3 is 14 residues long. Germline V lookup: CDR1 MNHNY, CDR2 SVGAGI (reference sequence).

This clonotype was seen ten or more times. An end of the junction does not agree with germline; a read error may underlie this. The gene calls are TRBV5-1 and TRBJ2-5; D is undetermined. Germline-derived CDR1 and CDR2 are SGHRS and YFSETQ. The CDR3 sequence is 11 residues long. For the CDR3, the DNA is TGTGCCAGCAGTTTTGAAGAGACCCAGTACTTC. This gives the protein CASSFEETQYF.

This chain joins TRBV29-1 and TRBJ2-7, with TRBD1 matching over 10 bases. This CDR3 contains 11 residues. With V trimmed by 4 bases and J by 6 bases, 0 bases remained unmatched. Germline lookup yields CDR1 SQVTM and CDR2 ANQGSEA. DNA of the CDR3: TGCAGCGTTGGGACAGGGGGCGAGCAGTACGTC. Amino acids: CSVGTGGEQYV.

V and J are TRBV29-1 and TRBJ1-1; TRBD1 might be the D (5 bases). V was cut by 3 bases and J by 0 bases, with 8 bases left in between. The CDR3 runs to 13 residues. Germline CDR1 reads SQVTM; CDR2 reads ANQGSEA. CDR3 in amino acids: CSVDKGLNTEAFF. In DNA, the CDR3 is TGCAGCGTTGATAAGGGGTTGAACACTGAAGCTTTCTTT. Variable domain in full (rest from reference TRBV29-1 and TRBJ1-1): SAVISQKPSRDICQRGTSLTIQCQVDSQVTMMFWYRQQPGQSLTLIATANQGSEATYESGFVIDKFPISRPNLTFSTLTVSNMSPEDSSIYLCSVDKGLNTEAFFGQGTRLTVV.

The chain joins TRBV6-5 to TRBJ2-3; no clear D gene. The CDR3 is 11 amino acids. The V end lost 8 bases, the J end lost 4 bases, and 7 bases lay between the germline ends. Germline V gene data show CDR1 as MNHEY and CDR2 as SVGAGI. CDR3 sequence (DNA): TGTGCCAGCTGGCGGTCAGATACGCAGTATTTT. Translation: CASWRSDTQYF.

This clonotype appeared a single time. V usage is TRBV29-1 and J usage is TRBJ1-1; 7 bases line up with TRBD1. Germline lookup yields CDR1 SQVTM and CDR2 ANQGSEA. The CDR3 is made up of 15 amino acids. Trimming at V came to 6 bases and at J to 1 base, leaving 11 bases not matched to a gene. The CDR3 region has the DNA TGCAGCGTGAAAAAAGGGACAGCGAGGAACACTGAAGCTTTCTTT. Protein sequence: CSVKKGTARNTEAFF. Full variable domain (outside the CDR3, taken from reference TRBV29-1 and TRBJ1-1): SAVISQKPSRDICQRGTSLTIQCQVDSQVTMMFWYRQQPGQSLTLIATANQGSEATYESGFVIDKFPISRPNLTFSTLTVSNMSPEDSSIYLCSVKKGTARNTEAFFGQGTRLTVV.

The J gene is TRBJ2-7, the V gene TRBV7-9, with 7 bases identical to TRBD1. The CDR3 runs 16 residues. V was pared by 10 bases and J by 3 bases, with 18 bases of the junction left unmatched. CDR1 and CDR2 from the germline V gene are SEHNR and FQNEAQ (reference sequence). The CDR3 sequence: CAKGEIDRVVGYEQYF. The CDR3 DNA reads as TGTGCCAAAGGGGAGATAGACAGGGTAGTAGGCTACGAGCAGTACTTC.

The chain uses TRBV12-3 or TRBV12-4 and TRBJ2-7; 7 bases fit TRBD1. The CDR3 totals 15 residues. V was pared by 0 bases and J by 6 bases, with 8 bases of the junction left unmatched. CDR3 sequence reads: CASSLASTGAFEQYF. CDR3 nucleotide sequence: TGTGCCAGCAGTTTAGCTTCCACAGGGGCTTTCGAGCAGTACTTC.

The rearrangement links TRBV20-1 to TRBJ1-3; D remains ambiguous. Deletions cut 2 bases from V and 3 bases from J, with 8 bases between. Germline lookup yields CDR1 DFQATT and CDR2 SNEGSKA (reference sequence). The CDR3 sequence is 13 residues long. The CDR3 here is CSARRVFGNTIYF. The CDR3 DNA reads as TGCAGTGCTAGACGGGTCTTTGGAAACACCATATATTTT.

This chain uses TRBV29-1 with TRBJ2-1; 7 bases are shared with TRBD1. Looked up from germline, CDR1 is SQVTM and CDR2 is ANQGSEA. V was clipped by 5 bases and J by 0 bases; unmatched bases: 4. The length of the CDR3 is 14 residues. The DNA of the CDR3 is TGCAGCGTTTATGGGACAGTCTCCTACAATGAGCAGTTCTTC. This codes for CSVYGTVSYNEQFF.

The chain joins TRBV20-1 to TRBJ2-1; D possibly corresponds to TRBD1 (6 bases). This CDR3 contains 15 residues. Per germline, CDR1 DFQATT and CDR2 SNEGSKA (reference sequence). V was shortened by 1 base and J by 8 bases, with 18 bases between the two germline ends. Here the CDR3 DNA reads TGCAGTGCTAGAGTGCCATTATACAGGGTCCATGAGCAGTTCTTC. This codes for CSARVPLYRVHEQFF.

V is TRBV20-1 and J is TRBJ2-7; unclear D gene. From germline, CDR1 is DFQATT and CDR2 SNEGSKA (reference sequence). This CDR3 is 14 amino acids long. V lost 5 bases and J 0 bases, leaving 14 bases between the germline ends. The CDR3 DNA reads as TGCAGTGCTGGATATCAGCCGAACTCCTACGAGCAGTACTTC. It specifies CSAGYQPNSYEQYF.

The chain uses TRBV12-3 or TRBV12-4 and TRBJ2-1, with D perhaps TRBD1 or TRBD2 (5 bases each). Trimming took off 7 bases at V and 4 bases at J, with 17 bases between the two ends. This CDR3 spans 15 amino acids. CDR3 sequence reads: CASTGRWGSYNEQFF. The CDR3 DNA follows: TGTGCCAGCACCGGGCGCTGGGGGTCTTACAATGAGCAGTTCTTC.

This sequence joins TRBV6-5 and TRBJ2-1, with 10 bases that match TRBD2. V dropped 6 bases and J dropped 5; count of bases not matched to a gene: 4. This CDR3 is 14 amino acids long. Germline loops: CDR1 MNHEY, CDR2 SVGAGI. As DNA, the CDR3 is TGTGCCAGCAGACTAGCGGGGATCGACAATGAGCAGTTCTTC. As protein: CASRLAGIDNEQFF.

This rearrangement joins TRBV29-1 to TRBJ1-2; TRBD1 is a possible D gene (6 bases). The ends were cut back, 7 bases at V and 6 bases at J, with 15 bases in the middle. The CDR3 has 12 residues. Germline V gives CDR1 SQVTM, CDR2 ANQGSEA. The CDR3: CSDHREKNGYTF. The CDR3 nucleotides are TGCAGCGACCACAGGGAAAAGAATGGCTACACCTTC.

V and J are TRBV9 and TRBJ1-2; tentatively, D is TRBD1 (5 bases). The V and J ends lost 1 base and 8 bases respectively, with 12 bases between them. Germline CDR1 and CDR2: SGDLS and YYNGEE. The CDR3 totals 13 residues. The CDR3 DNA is TGTGCCAGCAGCGTACGAGGGACCCTCGGCTACACCTTC. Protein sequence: CASSVRGTLGYTF. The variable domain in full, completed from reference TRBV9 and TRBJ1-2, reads DSGVTQTPKHLITATGQRVTLRCSPRSGDLSVYWYQQSLDQGLQFLIQYYNGEERAKGNILERFSAQQFPDLHSELNLSSLELGDSALYFCASSVRGTLGYTFGSGTRLTVV.